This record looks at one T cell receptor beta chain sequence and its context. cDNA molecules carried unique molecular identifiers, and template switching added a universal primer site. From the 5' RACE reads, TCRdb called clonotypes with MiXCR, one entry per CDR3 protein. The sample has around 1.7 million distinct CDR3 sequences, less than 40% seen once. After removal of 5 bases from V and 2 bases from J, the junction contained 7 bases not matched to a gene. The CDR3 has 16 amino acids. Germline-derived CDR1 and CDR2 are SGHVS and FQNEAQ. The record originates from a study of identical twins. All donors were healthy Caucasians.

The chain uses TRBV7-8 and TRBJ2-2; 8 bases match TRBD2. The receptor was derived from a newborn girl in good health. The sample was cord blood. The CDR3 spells CASSQSSGLNTGELFF. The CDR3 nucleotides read TGTGCCAGCAGCCAATCTAGCGGGTTAAACACCGGGGAGCTGTTTTTT.